This is a list of T cell receptor beta chains from one sample in a study of identical twins. TCRdb itself ran the 5' RACE reads through MiXCR, one entry per CDR3 protein. The sample holds 400,000 to 500,000 distinct CDR3 sequences; roughly 13% are singletons and the top ten take more than 0.8%. This sample also appeared in a second study, on yellow fever vaccine responses in identical twins.

What was sequenced was CD4+ T cells sorted from blood. These TCRs come from a woman between 18 and 30 years old in good health. Both conserved end residues are part of each CDR3. Each record gives: J gene, D gene, clone size, V gene, CDR3 DNA, CDR3 protein. D genes are given only for firm matches. Only some rows state a clone size, as once, few, many or a class for expanded clones.

j_gene: TRBJ2-7; d_gene: TRBD1; abundance: few; v_gene: TRBV7-2; CDR3nt: TGTGCCAGCAGCTGGGGACAGATAAACTACGAGCAGTACTTC; CDR3aa: CASSWGQINYEQYF
j_gene: TRBJ2-1; d_gene: TRBD1; abundance: many; v_gene: TRBV5-1; CDR3nt: TGCGCCAGCCAGACAGGGGGAAAAACGGGCAATGAGCAGTTCTTC; CDR3aa: CASQTGGKTGNEQFF
j_gene: TRBJ2-7; d_gene: TRBD2; abundance: few; v_gene: TRBV7-2; CDR3nt: TGTGCCAGCAGCTCCTCGGGGGGTTACTCCTACGAGCAGTACTTC; CDR3aa: CASSSSGGYSYEQYF
j_gene: TRBJ2-3; d_gene: TRBD2; abundance: few; v_gene: TRBV20-1; CDR3nt: TGCAGTGCTTCCCGAGCGGGAGGGCCGGATACGCAGTATTTT; CDR3aa: CSASRAGGPDTQYF
j_gene: TRBJ2-7; d_gene: -; abundance: many; v_gene: TRBV15; CDR3nt: TGTGCCACCAGCAGAGATTCGATCTCCTACGAGCAGTACTTC; CDR3aa: CATSRDSISYEQYF
j_gene: TRBJ2-7; d_gene: TRBD1; abundance: -; v_gene: TRBV12-3/TRBV12-4; CDR3nt: TGTGCCAGCAGTTTATTACAGGGGGCCGGGGAGCAGTACTTC; CDR3aa: CASSLLQGAGEQYF
j_gene: TRBJ1-5; d_gene: TRBD1; abundance: few; v_gene: TRBV10-3; CDR3nt: TGTGCCATCAGTGAAAGGGCAGGGGGCGGCAATCAGCCCCAGCATTTT; CDR3aa: CAISERAGGGNQPQHF
j_gene: TRBJ2-2; d_gene: -; abundance: -; v_gene: TRBV4-3; CDR3nt: TGCGCCAGCAGCCATGAGACTGCGGGGGAGCTGTTTTTT; CDR3aa: CASSHETAGELFF
j_gene: TRBJ2-7; d_gene: TRBD2; abundance: few; v_gene: TRBV27; CDR3nt: TGTGCCAGCAGTTTATCAAGCGGGGGGGTAGAGCAGTACTTC; CDR3aa: CASSLSSGGVEQYF
j_gene: TRBJ1-2; d_gene: -; abundance: few; v_gene: TRBV12-3/TRBV12-4; CDR3nt: TGTGCCAGCAGTTTAGGGGTTGGCTATGGCTACACCTTC; CDR3aa: CASSLGVGYGYTF
j_gene: TRBJ2-4; d_gene: -; abundance: -; v_gene: TRBV7-2; CDR3nt: TGTGCCAGCAGCCCGGCGGGTGGGGGGACCGGGAGCATTCAGTACTTC; CDR3aa: CASSPAGGGTGSIQYF
j_gene: TRBJ1-2; d_gene: -; abundance: -; v_gene: TRBV12-3/TRBV12-4; CDR3nt: TGTGCCAGCAGTTGGCAGATCTATGGCTACACCTTC; CDR3aa: CASSWQIYGYTF
j_gene: TRBJ2-2; d_gene: -; abundance: many; v_gene: TRBV5-1; CDR3nt: TGCGCCAGCAGCCAGAGATCGAACACCGGGGAGCTGTTTTTT; CDR3aa: CASSQRSNTGELFF
j_gene: TRBJ2-1; d_gene: TRBD2; abundance: few; v_gene: TRBV27; CDR3nt: TGTGCTTCAGTTGGAGCGGGGGGAAATTACAATGAGCAGTTCTTC; CDR3aa: CASVGAGGNYNEQFF
j_gene: TRBJ2-7; d_gene: -; abundance: -; v_gene: TRBV20-1; CDR3nt: TGCAGTGCTAGGGGGGACCCCAGTAAAATCTACGAGCAGTACTTC; CDR3aa: CSARGDPSKIYEQYF
j_gene: TRBJ2-1; d_gene: -; abundance: -; v_gene: TRBV29-1; CDR3nt: TGCAGCGTTTGGGGCGAGCGGAGGCGCTCCTACAATGAGCAGTTCTTC; CDR3aa: CSVWGERRRSYNEQFF
j_gene: TRBJ2-7; d_gene: -; abundance: many; v_gene: TRBV12-3/TRBV12-4; CDR3nt: TGTGCCAGCAGTTGGGGCAGCCCTTCCTACGAGCAGTACTTC; CDR3aa: CASSWGSPSYEQYF
j_gene: TRBJ1-5; d_gene: TRBD1; abundance: few; v_gene: TRBV5-1; CDR3nt: TGCGCCAGCAGCTGCAAGGGACAGACTAGCAATCAGCCCCAGCATTTT; CDR3aa: CASSCKGQTSNQPQHF
j_gene: TRBJ1-1; d_gene: -; abundance: many; v_gene: TRBV12-3/TRBV12-4; CDR3nt: TGTGCCAGCAGTTTAAAGGGATTGAACACTGAAGCTTTCTTT; CDR3aa: CASSLKGLNTEAFF
j_gene: TRBJ2-3; d_gene: -; abundance: few; v_gene: TRBV19; CDR3nt: TGTGCCAGTAGCGTAGCGTATGGCACAGATACGCAGTATTTT; CDR3aa: CASSVAYGTDTQYF
j_gene: TRBJ2-7; d_gene: TRBD2; abundance: -; v_gene: TRBV24-1; CDR3nt: TGTGCCACCAGTGAAGCCGGGACTAGCGGGAGTTACGAGCAGTACTTC; CDR3aa: CATSEAGTSGSYEQYF
j_gene: TRBJ2-7; d_gene: TRBD2; abundance: few; v_gene: TRBV7-2; CDR3nt: TGTGCCAGCAGCTTAGTACCCGGGACTAGCGGATCCTACGAGCAGTACTTC; CDR3aa: CASSLVPGTSGSYEQYF
j_gene: TRBJ2-1; d_gene: -; abundance: few; v_gene: TRBV28; CDR3nt: TGTGCCAGCAGTTTAGGGGCAGTTCCAGGGAATGAGCAGTTCTTC; CDR3aa: CASSLGAVPGNEQFF
j_gene: TRBJ2-3; d_gene: TRBD2; abundance: -; v_gene: TRBV6-2/TRBV6-3; CDR3nt: TGTGCCAGCAGGACAGCGGGATACACAGATACGCAGTATTTT; CDR3aa: CASRTAGYTDTQYF
j_gene: TRBJ2-5; d_gene: -; abundance: once; v_gene: TRBV28; CDR3nt: TGTGCCAGCAGTTTGGCCGCCCCAGAGACCCAGTACTTC; CDR3aa: CASSLAAPETQYF
j_gene: TRBJ1-1; d_gene: -; abundance: few; v_gene: TRBV7-2; CDR3nt: TGTGCCAGCAGCTCACCCAACACTGAAGCTTTCTTT; CDR3aa: CASSSPNTEAFF
j_gene: TRBJ2-3; d_gene: TRBD2; abundance: -; v_gene: TRBV10-3; CDR3nt: TGTGCCATCAGTGATAGGTCTAGCGGGTTCACAGATACGCAGTATTTT; CDR3aa: CAISDRSSGFTDTQYF
j_gene: TRBJ2-1; d_gene: -; abundance: -; v_gene: TRBV20-1; CDR3nt: TGCAGTGCTAATGCCGGGACTCTTGACAATGAGCAGTTCTTC; CDR3aa: CSANAGTLDNEQFF
j_gene: TRBJ1-6; d_gene: TRBD1; abundance: -; v_gene: TRBV2; CDR3nt: TGTGCCAGCAACCAAGGACAGGGGGTGAATTCACCCCTCCACTTT; CDR3aa: CASNQGQGVNSPLHF
j_gene: TRBJ2-7; d_gene: -; abundance: many; v_gene: TRBV11-2; CDR3nt: TGTGCCAGCAGAAACCGGGACTTGGTCGGCTACGAGCAGTACTTC; CDR3aa: CASRNRDLVGYEQYF
j_gene: TRBJ2-1; d_gene: -; abundance: -; v_gene: TRBV20-1; CDR3nt: TGCAGTGTAACCTACAATGAGCAGTTCTTC; CDR3aa: CSVTYNEQFF
j_gene: TRBJ1-5; d_gene: TRBD1; abundance: few; v_gene: TRBV6-1; CDR3nt: TGTGCCAGCACTCCCAGGGACAGGGTCAATCAGCCCCAGCATTTT; CDR3aa: CASTPRDRVNQPQHF
j_gene: TRBJ2-7; d_gene: -; abundance: -; v_gene: TRBV30; CDR3nt: TGTGCCTGGAGTAGATCTAGTTACCCCTACGAGCAGTACTTC; CDR3aa: CAWSRSSYPYEQYF
j_gene: TRBJ2-1; d_gene: -; abundance: many; v_gene: TRBV12-3/TRBV12-4; CDR3nt: TGTGCCAGCAGGTCCAAGCTCTGGGATGAGCAGTTCTTC; CDR3aa: CASRSKLWDEQFF
j_gene: TRBJ1-1; d_gene: -; abundance: -; v_gene: TRBV20-1; CDR3nt: TGCAGTGCTAGACCCGTATCGGAGACTGAAGCTTTCTTT; CDR3aa: CSARPVSETEAFF
j_gene: TRBJ2-3; d_gene: -; abundance: -; v_gene: TRBV28; CDR3nt: TGTGCTACTGGGACCTCCCATACGCAGTATTTT; CDR3aa: CATGTSHTQYF
j_gene: TRBJ2-7; d_gene: -; abundance: -; v_gene: TRBV7-2; CDR3nt: TGTGCCAGCAGCTTACCATTAGGGAGCTACGAGCAGTACTTC; CDR3aa: CASSLPLGSYEQYF
j_gene: TRBJ2-2; d_gene: -; abundance: -; v_gene: TRBV6-1; CDR3nt: TGTGCCAGCCGCGGACAGTTAACACCCGGGGAGCTGTTTTTT; CDR3aa: CASRGQLTPGELFF
j_gene: TRBJ1-6; d_gene: -; abundance: few; v_gene: TRBV6-1; CDR3nt: TGTGCCAGCAGTCAAGAGGGGAAAGGTTCACCCCTCCACTTT; CDR3aa: CASSQEGKGSPLHF
j_gene: TRBJ2-5; d_gene: -; abundance: few; v_gene: TRBV5-1; CDR3nt: TGCGCCAGCAGCCCACCGGGACACCAAGAGACCCAGTACTTC; CDR3aa: CASSPPGHQETQYF
j_gene: TRBJ2-3; d_gene: -; abundance: few; v_gene: TRBV27; CDR3nt: TGTGCCAGCAGTCCCTACCGATTTACCTTAAGCACAGATACGCAGTATTTT; CDR3aa: CASSPYRFTLSTDTQYF
j_gene: TRBJ2-4; d_gene: -; abundance: -; v_gene: TRBV5-1; CDR3nt: TGCGCCAGCAGCATGGGGGCTAGCGAGGCAAACATTCAGTACTTC; CDR3aa: CASSMGASEANIQYF
j_gene: TRBJ2-5; d_gene: -; abundance: -; v_gene: TRBV5-1; CDR3nt: TGCGCCAGCAGCTTGGTCCCGGGAGAGACCCAGTACTTC; CDR3aa: CASSLVPGETQYF
j_gene: TRBJ2-4; d_gene: TRBD1; abundance: few; v_gene: TRBV6-1; CDR3nt: TGTGCCAGCAGTCGCGACAGGGAACCAAACATTCAGTACTTC; CDR3aa: CASSRDREPNIQYF
j_gene: TRBJ2-2; d_gene: -; abundance: once; v_gene: TRBV19; CDR3nt: TGTGCCAGTAGTATAGAACGGAGGAACACCGGGGAGCTGTTTTTT; CDR3aa: CASSIERRNTGELFF
j_gene: TRBJ2-1; d_gene: -; abundance: many; v_gene: TRBV12-3/TRBV12-4; CDR3nt: TGTGCCAGCAACTTGGAGGCCTACAATGAGCAGTTCTTC; CDR3aa: CASNLEAYNEQFF
j_gene: TRBJ2-1; d_gene: -; abundance: -; v_gene: TRBV29-1; CDR3nt: TGCAGCGTTGTGGCCGTATTCGCCTACAATGAGCAGTTCTTC; CDR3aa: CSVVAVFAYNEQFF
j_gene: TRBJ2-2; d_gene: TRBD1; abundance: -; v_gene: TRBV5-6; CDR3nt: TGTGCCAGCAGCCCCTGGACAGGACGCACCGGGGAGCTGTTTTTT; CDR3aa: CASSPWTGRTGELFF
j_gene: TRBJ2-7; d_gene: -; abundance: many; v_gene: TRBV12-3/TRBV12-4; CDR3nt: TGTGCCAGCAGCAGAACAGATCCTGCCTACGAGCAGTACTTC; CDR3aa: CASSRTDPAYEQYF
j_gene: TRBJ2-1; d_gene: TRBD2; abundance: once; v_gene: TRBV19; CDR3nt: TGTGCCAGTAGTACGGGGAGGGGTAGCTCCTACAATGAGCAGTTCTTC; CDR3aa: CASSTGRGSSYNEQFF
j_gene: TRBJ2-7; d_gene: -; abundance: few; v_gene: TRBV10-3; CDR3nt: TGTGCCAGCACCGGGCTCGGCTACGAGCAGTACTTC; CDR3aa: CASTGLGYEQYF
j_gene: TRBJ2-1; d_gene: TRBD2; abundance: -; v_gene: TRBV6-5; CDR3nt: TGTGCCAGCAGTTACAGACGGTCTAGCGGGAGCGGTAATGAGCAGTTCTTC; CDR3aa: CASSYRRSSGSGNEQFF
j_gene: TRBJ2-5; d_gene: TRBD2; abundance: few; v_gene: TRBV27; CDR3nt: TGTGCCAGCAGTTTTACTCCCGGACTAGGGGATGAGACCCAGTACTTC; CDR3aa: CASSFTPGLGDETQYF